A single sample is the source of the 13 T cell receptor beta chains below, sequenced in a study of early T cells in non-severe SARS-CoV-2 infection. TCRdb reprocessed the 5' RACE reads with MiXCR, giving one entry per CDR3 protein. The sample records about 50,000 distinct CDR3 sequences, about 9.3% being singletons. Input material: whole blood. The source of these receptors is an adult who was a healthcare worker with PCR-confirmed SARS-CoV-2 infection or an uninfected control (not recorded which).

The chain is built from TRBV11-2 and TRBJ2-7, with D possibly being TRBD2 (5 bases). The CDR3 contains 13 residues. The V and J ends lost 4 bases and 7 bases respectively, with 14 bases between them. Germline V gives CDR1 SGHAT, CDR2 FQNNGV. Here the CDR3 DNA reads TGTGCCAGCAGCTCGAGACGTTCGGGGGAGCAGTACTTC. As protein: CASSSRRSGEQYF. The full variable domain, rest sourced from reference TRBV11-2 and TRBJ2-7, is EAGVAQSPRYKIIEKRQSVAFWCNPISGHATLYWYQQILGQGPKLLIQFQNNGVVDDSQLPKDRFSAERLKGVDSTLKIQPAKLEDSAVYLCASSSRRSGEQYFGPGTRLTVT.

This rearrangement joins TRBV2 to TRBJ2-1; D call uncertain. Germline lookup yields CDR1 SNHLY and CDR2 FYNNEI. The CDR3 length is 12 residues. The ends were cut back, 7 bases at V and 7 bases at J, with 11 bases in the middle. The CDR3 DNA sequence: TGTGCCAGCATTTTTGGTGGGAATGAGCAGTTCTTC. Residues: CASIFGGNEQFF. Using reference TRBV2 and TRBJ2-1 for the parts outside the CDR3, the full variable domain is EPEVTQTPSHQVTQMGQEVILRCVPISNHLYFYWYRQILGQKVEFLVSFYNNEISEKSEIFDDQFSVERPDGSNFTLKIRSTKLEDSAMYFCASIFGGNEQFFGPGTRLTVL.

The chain joins TRBV7-9 to TRBJ2-3; 8 bases fit TRBD2. Germline loops: CDR1 SEHNR, CDR2 FQNEAQ (reference sequence). With 6 bases clipped from V and 2 bases from J, the junction kept 4 bases outside the gene matches. The CDR3 runs 14 residues. CDR3: CASRRLAITDTQYF. CDR3 bases: TGTGCCAGCAGGCGACTAGCGATCACAGATACGCAGTATTTT. The whole variable domain, filled in from reference TRBV7-9 and TRBJ2-3, reads DTGVSQNPRHKITKRGQNVTFRCDPISEHNRLYWYRQTLGQGPEFLTYFQNEAQLEKSRLLSDRFSAERPKGSFSTLEIQRTEQGDSAMYLCASRRLAITDTQYFGPGTRLTVL.

J is TRBJ2-3 and V is TRBV20-1; TRBD2 aligns across 7 bases. The CDR3 totals 15 residues. Trimming at V came to 1 base and at J to 1 base, leaving 5 bases not matched to a gene. The germline V gene has CDR1 DFQATT and CDR2 SNEGSKA (reference sequence). CDR3 residues: CSARVERGRTDTQYF. CDR3 DNA sequence: TGCAGTGCTAGAGTGGAGCGGGGTCGCACAGATACGCAGTATTTT.

The sample holds a few counts of this clonotype. The chain carries TRBV12-3 or TRBV12-4 and TRBJ1-4, with a tentative D call TRBD1 (5 bases). The CDR3 runs 12 residues. V shed 5 bases and J shed 7 bases, with 8 bases lying between them. CDR3 nucleotide sequence: TGTGCCAGCAGTCCGACAGTTGAAAAACTGTTTTTT. It yields the protein CASSPTVEKLFF.

This clonotype was counted a few times. This sequence joins TRBV10-3 and TRBJ2-1; D remains ambiguous. The CDR3 spans 15 residues. V gave up 4 bases and J gave up 0 bases, with 10 bases separating them. Per germline, CDR1 ENHRY and CDR2 SYGVKD. The CDR3 protein is CAISVHTSSYNEQFF. The CDR3 region has the DNA TGTGCCATCAGTGTGCATACAAGCTCCTACAATGAGCAGTTCTTC.

This clonotype has a count of ten or more. The rearrangement joins TRBV7-2 to TRBJ1-2; D is uncertain. The CDR3 covers 13 residues. V was trimmed by 2 bases and J by 4 bases, leaving 8 bases between them. Germline-derived CDR1 and CDR2 are SGHTA and FQGNSA. Here the CDR3 DNA reads TGTGCCAGCAGCTTACTACAGCCCTATGGCTACACCTTC. This encodes CASSLLQPYGYTF.

This clonotype has a count of ten or more. This chain uses TRBV7-2 with TRBJ2-4; 7 bases are a match to TRBD1. V gave up 1 base and J gave up 0 bases; unmatched junction bases: 9. The CDR3 is 18 residues long. Germline-derived CDR1 and CDR2 are SGHTA and FQGNSA. This CDR3 is CASSLGRQGFIAKNIQYF. As DNA, the CDR3 is TGTGCCAGCAGCTTAGGAAGACAGGGATTTATAGCCAAAAACATTCAGTACTTC.

Many counts were recorded for this clonotype. V gene TRBV5-1 combines with J gene TRBJ2-1; 11 bases line up with TRBD2. With 5 bases clipped from V and 5 bases from J, the junction kept 6 bases outside the gene matches. The germline V gene has CDR1 SGHRS and CDR2 YFSETQ. This CDR3 region has 15 residues. CDR3 bases: TGCGCCAGCAGTTCCGGGACTAGCGGAGACAATGAGCAGTTCTTC. It yields the protein CASSSGTSGDNEQFF.

This clonotype has just a few counts. The chain uses TRBV27 and TRBJ2-7; D is possibly TRBD2 (6 bases). Germline V gene sequence: CDR1 MNHEY, CDR2 SMNVEV (reference sequence). The CDR3 has 14 residues. Between the trimmed V and J ends, which lost 3 bases and 0 bases, there was a span of 9 bases. The CDR3 spells CASSFASASYEQYF. The DNA for the CDR3 is TGTGCCAGCAGTTTCGCTAGCGCCTCCTACGAGCAGTACTTC.

There are many counts of this clonotype. The V call is TRBV7-9, the J call TRBJ1-3, with D maybe TRBD1 (6 bases). V gave up 5 bases and J gave up 0 bases, with 8 bases separating them. Germline-derived CDR1 and CDR2 are SEHNR and FQNEAQ (reference sequence). This CDR3 region has 14 residues. CDR3: CASSRQDSGNTIYF. The CDR3 nucleotides are TGTGCCAGCAGCCGACAGGACTCTGGAAACACCATATATTTT.

This clonotype was seen repeatedly, ten times or more. V usage is TRBV7-2 and J usage is TRBJ1-2; 8 bases are a match to TRBD1. CDR3 size: 13 residues. Germline CDR1 reads SGHTA; CDR2 reads FQGNSA. Trimming took 3 bases from V and 8 from J; bases not matched to a gene: 5. The CDR3 coding sequence is TGTGCCAGCAGCTTTCAGGGGGCTCAGGGCTACACCTTC. Translating it yields CASSFQGAQGYTF. Supplemented by reference TRBV7-2 and TRBJ1-2, the full variable domain reads GAGVSQSPSNKVTEKGKDVELRCDPISGHTALYWYRQSLGQGLEFLIYFQGNSAPDKSGLPSDRFSAERTGGSVSTLTIQRTQQEDSAVYLCASSFQGAQGYTFGSGTRLTVV.

This clonotype was detected a few times. CDR3 bases: TGCAGTGCTAGAGAGGGAGGGAGAGAAGAAAAACTGTTTTTT. It translates to CSAREGGREEKLFF. This chain joins TRBV20-1 and TRBJ1-4; unclear D gene. The germline V and J ends were trimmed by 0 bases and 8 bases, with 13 bases remaining between them. CDR3 length equals 14 residues. Per germline, CDR1 DFQATT and CDR2 SNEGSKA (reference sequence).